This TCR beta chain came from a study of CD8 T cells in Susac syndrome. Per the germline V gene, CDR1 is SGHRS and CDR2 is YFSETQ. The CDR3 consists of 14 residues. V dropped 6 bases and J dropped 2 bases, with 14 bases sitting between them. Random hexamers primed reverse transcription of about 0.5 to 1 ug RNA. The TCR beta CDR3 was amplified by immunoSEQ multiplex PCR across 54 Vbeta, 13 Jbeta. TCRdb redid the calling of the immunoSEQ multiplex PCR reads with MiXCR, one entry per CDR3 protein. The repertoire holds about 120,000 distinct CDR3 sequences, with around 92% as singletons. It was negative isolation that provided the CD8+ and CD4+ T cells, whereas TEMRA cells were enriched by FACS.

Sequenced: CD4+ T cells from PBMCs. The clonotype comes from a human donor with multiple sclerosis. J is TRBJ1-2 and V is TRBV5-1; D possibly corresponds to TRBD1 (5 bases). CDR3 in DNA: TGCGCCAGCACGGGTGATGGGGCCAACTATGGCTACACCTTC. This codes for CASTGDGANYGYTF.